Below, 5 T cell receptor beta chains from the same sample are listed, as sequenced in a study of T cells in Graves' hyperthyroidism and ophthalmopathy. Regions amplified from RNA transcripts were the TCR beta CDR3 regions. Using the HTBI primer set, a first-round RT-PCR was run on the TCR CDR3. TCRdb used MiXCR to reprocess the multiplex PCR reads, holding one entry per CDR3 protein. The sample carries a few hundred thousand distinct CDR3 sequences, about 14% recorded once. The sequenced sample was blood. The source of these receptors is a woman in her twenties or thirties with Graves' hyperthyroidism that later progressed to Graves' ophthalmopathy.

This clonotype was counted only a few times. The CDR3 DNA reads as TGCAGCGTTGAAGGGTTTCCGGGGGTGTACAATGAGCAGTTCTTC. Amino acid sequence: CSVEGFPGVYNEQFF. The V gene is TRBV29-1, the J gene TRBJ2-1, with D possibly TRBD2 on 6 matching bases. CDR1 SQVTM and CDR2 ANQGSEA come from the germline V gene. This CDR3 spans 15 amino acids. Trimming left V 1 base short and J 4 bases short, with 14 bases between.

The chain joins TRBV11-3 to TRBJ2-2; D is perhaps TRBD1 (5 bases). Germline lookup yields CDR1 SGHNT and CDR2 YENEEA. This CDR3 is built from 15 residues. V was pared by 5 bases and J by 10 bases, with 20 bases between. The DNA for the CDR3 is TGTGCCAGCAGCCGCCAACAGGCTGAGACGGTGGAGCTGTTTTTT. Residues: CASSRQQAETVELFF.

The table lists this clonotype with a few counts. The CDR3 DNA sequence: TGTGCCAGCAGCGTACTCGACAGAATGAACACTGAAGCTTTCTTT. Translated: CASSVLDRMNTEAFF. The chain carries TRBV9 and TRBJ1-1; D may be TRBD1 (5 bases). V was pared by 1 base and J by 0 bases, with 10 bases between. CDR3 length: 15 amino acids. Looked up from germline, CDR1 is SGDLS and CDR2 is YYNGEE.

This clonotype was observed at least ten times. This rearrangement joins TRBV29-1 to TRBJ1-2; D possibly corresponds to TRBD1 (6 bases). Germline V gives CDR1 SQVTM, CDR2 ANQGSEA. V was shortened by 8 bases and J by 3 bases, with 16 bases between the two germline ends. This CDR3 is 13 amino acids long. The CDR3 reads CSCGTPVDYGYTF. The CDR3 DNA reads TGCAGCTGCGGGACACCGGTCGACTATGGCTACACCTTC.

In this sample, this clonotype turned up many times. This sequence joins TRBV24-1 and TRBJ2-5; weak D call: TRBD1 (6 bases). CDR3 length equals 18 residues. The germline V and J ends were trimmed by 3 bases and 5 bases, with 24 bases remaining between them. Germline V gene sequence: CDR1 KGHDR, CDR2 SFDVKD. CDR3 protein: CATSDPPGQFGGGETQYF. The CDR3 DNA follows: TGTGCCACCAGTGATCCTCCGGGACAATTCGGTGGTGGGGAGACCCAGTACTTC.